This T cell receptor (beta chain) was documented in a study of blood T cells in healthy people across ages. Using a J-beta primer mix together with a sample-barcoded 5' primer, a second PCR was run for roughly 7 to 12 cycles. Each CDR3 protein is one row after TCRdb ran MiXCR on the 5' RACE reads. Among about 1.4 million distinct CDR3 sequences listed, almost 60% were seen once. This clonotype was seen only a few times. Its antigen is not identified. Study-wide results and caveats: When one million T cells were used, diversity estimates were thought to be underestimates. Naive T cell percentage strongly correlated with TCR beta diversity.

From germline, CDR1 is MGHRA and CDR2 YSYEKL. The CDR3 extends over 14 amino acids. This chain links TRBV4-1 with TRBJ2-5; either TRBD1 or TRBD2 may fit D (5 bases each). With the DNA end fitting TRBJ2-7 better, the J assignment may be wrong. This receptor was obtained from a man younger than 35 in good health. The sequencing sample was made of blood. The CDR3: CASRRGPSTYEQYF. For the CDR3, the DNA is TGCGCCAGCAGAAGGGGACCATCCACCTACGAGCAGTACTTC.